The source of this T cell receptor (beta chain) is a study of brain T cells in children with intractable seizures. The sample's time point: blood from clinic visit 5 months post-surgery; TSC patient then seizure free. The CDR3 runs 13 residues. The V gene's germline CDR1 is SEHNR and CDR2 FQNEAQ (reference sequence). V was pared by 4 bases and J by 3 bases, with 9 bases between. This table comes from immunoSEQ multiplex PCR, and its TCRdb copy is limited to in-frame clones, with some not included. In the table there are about 340,000 clones, more than 85% of which are singletons. The V and J genes are TRBV7-9 and TRBJ1-1, with D possibly TRBD1 on 5 matching bases. The specimen was peripheral blood, collected about 5 months after surgery. The sequence derives from a boy younger than two with tuberous sclerosis and intractable seizures. The CDR3 sequence: CASSWRGDTEAFF. Here the CDR3 DNA reads TGTGCCAGCAGCTGGCGGGGGGACACTGAAGCTTTCTTT. Full variable domain (rest looked up from reference TRBV7-9 and TRBJ1-1): DTGVSQNPRHKITKRGQNVTFRCDPISEHNRLYWYRQTLGQGPEFLTYFQNEAQLEKSRLLSDRFSAERPKGSFSTLEIQRTEQGDSAMYLCASSWRGDTEAFFGQGTRLTVV.